The rows below give T cell receptor beta chains drawn from one sample of a study of beta chain features in type 1 diabetes. This table comes from immunoSEQ multiplex PCR, and its TCRdb copy is limited to in-frame clones, with some not included. The data contain about 23,000 clones, under 75% of them seen just once; the ten biggest clones take up roughly 0.37%. The sample consisted of stem cell memory CD4+ T cells from blood. The receptors stem from a man younger than 35 with type 1 diabetes. CDR3s include the opening cysteine and the closing phenylalanine or tryptophan. Each record gives: J gene, clone size, D gene, V gene, CDR3 protein, CDR3 DNA. The D gene is left open where the match is weak. Expanded clones get a size class; other rows say once, few or many, or leave the size out.

J gene: TRBJ1-4
clone size: -
D gene: -
V gene: TRBV7-2
CDR3 protein: CASSKGGANEKLFF
CDR3 DNA: TGTGCCAGCTCCAAGGGGGGGGCAAATGAAAAACTGTTTTTT

J gene: TRBJ1-4
clone size: -
D gene: -
V gene: TRBV6-5
CDR3 protein: CASSTWRGPNEKLFF
CDR3 DNA: TGTGCCAGCAGCACTTGGCGAGGTCCTAATGAAAAACTGTTTTTT

J gene: TRBJ2-1
clone size: -
D gene: TRBD2
V gene: TRBV2
CDR3 protein: CASSPGTSGGNEQFF
CDR3 DNA: TGTGCCAGCAGCCCTGGGACTAGCGGGGGGAATGAGCAGTTCTTC

J gene: TRBJ2-2
clone size: -
D gene: -
V gene: TRBV10-2
CDR3 protein: CASYPTRIVSPGELFF
CDR3 DNA: TGCGCCAGTTACCCAACGCGGATCGTCTCCCCCGGGGAGCTGTTTTTT

J gene: TRBJ2-5
clone size: -
D gene: TRBD2
V gene: TRBV2
CDR3 protein: CASSEGGLAGETQYF
CDR3 DNA: TGTGCCAGCAGTGAAGGCGGGCTAGCGGGGGAGACCCAGTACTTC

J gene: TRBJ2-7
clone size: -
D gene: TRBD2
V gene: TRBV7-6
CDR3 protein: CASSLTAPGLPTEQYF
CDR3 DNA: TGTGCCAGCAGCTTAACCGCCCCGGGACTACCGACCGAGCAGTACTTC

J gene: TRBJ2-1
clone size: few
D gene: -
V gene: TRBV7-2
CDR3 protein: CASSLAWGGVVNEQFF
CDR3 DNA: TGTGCCAGCAGCTTAGCGTGGGGGGGCGTTGTCAATGAGCAGTTCTTC

J gene: TRBJ2-1
clone size: -
D gene: TRBD2
V gene: TRBV5-1
CDR3 protein: CASSPGGTSEGNEQFF
CDR3 DNA: TGCGCCAGCAGCCCCGGCGGGACTAGCGAAGGGAATGAGCAGTTCTTC

J gene: TRBJ2-1
clone size: -
D gene: TRBD2
V gene: TRBV29-1
CDR3 protein: CSTTAGESYNEQFF
CDR3 DNA: TGCAGCACAACCGCGGGAGAGTCCTACAATGAGCAGTTCTTC

J gene: TRBJ2-2
clone size: -
D gene: TRBD1
V gene: TRBV5-1
CDR3 protein: CASSLPRQGGTGELFF
CDR3 DNA: TGCGCCAGCAGCTTGCCGAGACAGGGGGGCACCGGGGAGCTGTTTTTT

J gene: TRBJ2-1
clone size: -
D gene: -
V gene: TRBV18
CDR3 protein: CASSPGLQEYNEQFF
CDR3 DNA: TGTGCCAGCTCACCGGGACTCCAGGAGTACAATGAGCAGTTCTTC

J gene: TRBJ2-7
clone size: -
D gene: TRBD1
V gene: TRBV5-4
CDR3 protein: CASSQGQVRNEQYF
CDR3 DNA: TGTGCCAGCAGCCAGGGACAGGTTAGGAACGAGCAGTACTTC

J gene: TRBJ1-2
clone size: -
D gene: TRBD1
V gene: TRBV9
CDR3 protein: CASSALQGAGGYTF
CDR3 DNA: TGTGCCAGCAGCGCATTACAGGGGGCAGGTGGCTACACCTTC

J gene: TRBJ2-2
clone size: -
D gene: -
V gene: TRBV6-5
CDR3 protein: CASSRQSYSPGELFF
CDR3 DNA: TGTGCCAGCTCACGTCAGTCGTACAGTCCCGGGGAGCTGTTTTTT

J gene: TRBJ2-6
clone size: -
D gene: -
V gene: TRBV27
CDR3 protein: CASSLIHSGANVLTF
CDR3 DNA: TGTGCCAGCAGTTTAATACATTCTGGGGCCAACGTCCTGACTTTC

J gene: TRBJ2-3
clone size: -
D gene: TRBD2
V gene: TRBV2
CDR3 protein: CASSTQREAQYF
CDR3 DNA: TGTGCCAGCAGTACCCAGCGGGAGGCGCAGTATTTT

J gene: TRBJ2-2
clone size: -
D gene: TRBD2
V gene: TRBV5-4
CDR3 protein: CASSFGGSPAGELFF
CDR3 DNA: TGTGCCAGCAGCTTCGGCGGGAGTCCGGCCGGGGAGCTGTTTTTT

J gene: TRBJ2-7
clone size: -
D gene: TRBD2
V gene: TRBV27
CDR3 protein: CASSLSPGLAGGNHEQYF
CDR3 DNA: TGTGCCAGCAGTTTATCCCCCGGACTAGCGGGGGGTAATCACGAGCAGTACTTC

J gene: TRBJ1-2
clone size: -
D gene: TRBD1
V gene: TRBV7-9
CDR3 protein: CASSSGGYGYTF
CDR3 DNA: TGTGCCAGCAGCTCAGGGGGCTATGGCTACACCTTC

J gene: TRBJ2-7
clone size: -
D gene: -
V gene: TRBV9
CDR3 protein: CASSVGQNYEQYF
CDR3 DNA: TGTGCCAGCAGCGTAGGACAGAACTACGAGCAGTACTTC

J gene: TRBJ1-3
clone size: few
D gene: -
V gene: TRBV28
CDR3 protein: CASRPGGSGNTIYF
CDR3 DNA: TGTGCCAGCAGGCCGGGGGGCTCTGGAAACACCATATATTTT

J gene: TRBJ1-2
clone size: few
D gene: -
V gene: TRBV27
CDR3 protein: CASSYNLDSNYGYTF
CDR3 DNA: TGTGCCAGCAGTTATAACCTGGACAGCAACTATGGCTACACCTTC

J gene: TRBJ2-2
clone size: -
D gene: -
V gene: TRBV4-1
CDR3 protein: CASSQDVGGSGELFF
CDR3 DNA: TGCGCCAGCAGCCAAGACGTCGGGGGATCCGGGGAGCTGTTTTTT

J gene: TRBJ2-5
clone size: -
D gene: TRBD2
V gene: TRBV5-8
CDR3 protein: CASRQKGLAGGPSQETQYF
CDR3 DNA: TGTGCCAGCAGACAGAAAGGACTAGCGGGGGGGCCGTCCCAAGAGACCCAGTACTTC

J gene: TRBJ2-1
clone size: few
D gene: TRBD1
V gene: TRBV11-2
CDR3 protein: CASSPGDRRSNEQFF
CDR3 DNA: TGTGCCAGCAGCCCTGGGGACAGGCGAAGCAATGAGCAGTTCTTC

J gene: TRBJ2-7
clone size: -
D gene: -
V gene: TRBV7-2
CDR3 protein: CASSFQGREQYF
CDR3 DNA: TGTGCCAGCAGCTTTCAGGGTCGCGAGCAGTACTTC

J gene: TRBJ2-1
clone size: -
D gene: TRBD2
V gene: TRBV9
CDR3 protein: CASSVLLAGVVSEQFF
CDR3 DNA: TGTGCCAGCAGCGTCCTACTAGCGGGAGTCGTTAGTGAGCAGTTCTTC

J gene: TRBJ1-6
clone size: -
D gene: -
V gene: TRBV5-1
CDR3 protein: CASSSRGGGPSYNSPLHF
CDR3 DNA: TGCGCCAGCAGCTCGCGAGGTGGGGGCCCGTCCTATAATTCACCCCTCCACTTT

J gene: TRBJ2-7
clone size: -
D gene: -
V gene: TRBV5-1
CDR3 protein: CASSFPGVSYEQYF
CDR3 DNA: TGCGCCAGCAGCTTTCCAGGTGTCTCCTACGAGCAGTACTTC

J gene: TRBJ2-7
clone size: few
D gene: TRBD1
V gene: TRBV7-2
CDR3 protein: CASRRGQGPWDEQYF
CDR3 DNA: TGTGCCAGCAGACGTGGACAGGGGCCATGGGACGAGCAGTACTTC

J gene: TRBJ2-5
clone size: once
D gene: TRBD1
V gene: TRBV11-2
CDR3 protein: CASSSGQGRQETQYF
CDR3 DNA: TGTGCCAGCAGCTCAGGACAGGGTCGACAAGAGACCCAGTACTTC

J gene: TRBJ2-7
clone size: once
D gene: TRBD1
V gene: TRBV5-1
CDR3 protein: CASSLRPGGLGEREQYF
CDR3 DNA: TGCGCCAGCAGTTTGCGCCCAGGGGGCCTCGGTGAAAGGGAGCAGTACTTC

J gene: TRBJ2-1
clone size: -
D gene: TRBD1
V gene: TRBV11-2
CDR3 protein: CASSPNVRGIGLF
CDR3 DNA: TGTGCCAGCAGCCCAAATGTCAGGGGGATAGGCCTCTTC

J gene: TRBJ2-1
clone size: -
D gene: TRBD1
V gene: TRBV4-2
CDR3 protein: CASSQDSGQTYNEQFF
CDR3 DNA: TGTGCCAGCAGCCAAGATTCGGGACAGACGTACAATGAGCAGTTCTTC

J gene: TRBJ2-5
clone size: -
D gene: -
V gene: TRBV5-4
CDR3 protein: CASSSGDRLGPGETQYF
CDR3 DNA: TGTGCCAGCAGCTCCGGTGACAGATTAGGTCCAGGGGAGACCCAGTACTTC

J gene: TRBJ2-5
clone size: -
D gene: TRBD2
V gene: TRBV7-9
CDR3 protein: CASSPRSSGAQETQYF
CDR3 DNA: TGTGCCAGCAGCCCCCGGTCTAGCGGGGCTCAAGAGACCCAGTACTTC

J gene: TRBJ2-5
clone size: -
D gene: -
V gene: TRBV28
CDR3 protein: CASSLWSGQGGAAGGKETQYF
CDR3 DNA: TGTGCCAGCAGTTTATGGTCGGGACAGGGTGGTGCAGCGGGAGGAAAAGAGACCCAGTACTTC

J gene: TRBJ2-7
clone size: -
D gene: TRBD1
V gene: TRBV5-1
CDR3 protein: CASISTGGEQYF
CDR3 DNA: TGCGCCAGCATCTCGACAGGGGGCGAGCAGTACTTC

J gene: TRBJ1-3
clone size: -
D gene: -
V gene: TRBV14
CDR3 protein: CASSQDARSGNTIYF
CDR3 DNA: TGTGCCAGCAGCCAAGATGCCAGGTCCGGAAACACCATATATTTT